This TCR beta chain is drawn from a study of T cell responses to AZD1222 COVID-19 vaccine. Whole-study results and caveats: Baseline testing showed seropositivity in only a handful of AZD1222 recipients.

Assay: immunoSEQ multiplex PCR; the TCRdb copy retains only in-frame clones and omits some. The sample shows under 200,000 clones, about 90% of them seen only once. With 0 bases clipped from V and 3 bases from J, the junction kept 4 bases outside the gene matches. The CDR3 totals 16 residues. Germline assignment: CDR1 SGHRS and CDR2 YFSETQ. On this clone itself: The antigen remains unidentified.

J is TRBJ1-4 and V is TRBV5-1; 8 nucleotides agree with TRBD1. This specimen was peripheral blood, taken on day 0 of AZD1222 vaccination. The clonotype was recovered from an adult in good health. CDR3 sequence reads: CASSLVPGGPNEKLFF. In DNA form, the CDR3 reads TGCGCCAGCAGCTTGGTCCCAGGGGGCCCTAATGAAAAACTGTTTTTT.